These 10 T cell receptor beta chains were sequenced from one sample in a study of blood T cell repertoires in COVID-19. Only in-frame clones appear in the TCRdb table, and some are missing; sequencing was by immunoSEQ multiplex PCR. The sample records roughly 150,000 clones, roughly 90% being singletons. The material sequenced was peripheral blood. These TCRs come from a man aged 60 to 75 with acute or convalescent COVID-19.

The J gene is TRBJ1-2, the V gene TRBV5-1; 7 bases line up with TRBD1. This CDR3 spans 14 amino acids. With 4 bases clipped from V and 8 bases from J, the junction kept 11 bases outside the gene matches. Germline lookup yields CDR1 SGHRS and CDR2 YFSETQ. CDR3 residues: CASSVNQGERGYTF. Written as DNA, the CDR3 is TGCGCCAGCAGCGTTAATCAGGGGGAACGAGGCTACACCTTC. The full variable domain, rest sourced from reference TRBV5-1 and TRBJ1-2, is KAGVTQTPRYLIKTRGQQVTLSCSPISGHRSVSWYQQTPGQGLQFLFEYFSETQRNKGNFPGRFSGRQFSNSRSEMNVSTLELGDSALYLCASSVNQGERGYTFGSGTRLTVV.

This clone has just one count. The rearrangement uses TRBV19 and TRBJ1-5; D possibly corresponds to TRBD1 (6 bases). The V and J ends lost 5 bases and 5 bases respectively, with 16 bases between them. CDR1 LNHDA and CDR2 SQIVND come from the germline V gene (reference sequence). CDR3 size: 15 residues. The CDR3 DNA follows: TGTGCCAGTAGTGGGGGCAGGGGATGGTATCAGCCCCAGCATTTT. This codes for CASSGGRGWYQPQHF.

CDR3 coding DNA: TGTGCCATCAGTGAGACCACCCTAGCGGGGGGGCGGAATGAGCAGTTCTTC. Translating gives CAISETTLAGGRNEQFF. This rearrangement joins TRBV10-3 to TRBJ2-1; TRBD2 agrees at 12 bases. J gave up 7 bases and V 2 bases, and 9 bases lay outside the gene matches. The germline V gene has CDR1 ENHRY and CDR2 SYGVKD. The CDR3 has 17 amino acids.

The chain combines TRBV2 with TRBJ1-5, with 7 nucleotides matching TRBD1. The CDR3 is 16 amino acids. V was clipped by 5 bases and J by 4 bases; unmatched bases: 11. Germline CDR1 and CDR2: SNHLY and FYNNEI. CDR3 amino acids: CASSKSTGALNQPQHF. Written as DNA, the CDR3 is TGTGCCAGCAGTAAAAGTACAGGGGCCCTAAATCAGCCCCAGCATTTT.

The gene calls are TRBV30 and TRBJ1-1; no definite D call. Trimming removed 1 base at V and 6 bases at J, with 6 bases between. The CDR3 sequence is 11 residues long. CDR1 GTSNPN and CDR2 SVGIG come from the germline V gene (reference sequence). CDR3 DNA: TGTGCCTGGAGTGCCCTCGCTGAAGCTTTCTTT. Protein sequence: CAWSALAEAFF.

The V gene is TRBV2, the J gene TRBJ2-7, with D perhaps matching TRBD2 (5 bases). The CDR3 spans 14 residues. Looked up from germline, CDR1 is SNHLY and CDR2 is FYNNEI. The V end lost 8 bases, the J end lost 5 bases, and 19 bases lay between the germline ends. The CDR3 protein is CASSRRERSDEQYF. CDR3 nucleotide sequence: TGTGCCAGCTCTCGTAGGGAGAGGTCAGACGAGCAGTACTTC.

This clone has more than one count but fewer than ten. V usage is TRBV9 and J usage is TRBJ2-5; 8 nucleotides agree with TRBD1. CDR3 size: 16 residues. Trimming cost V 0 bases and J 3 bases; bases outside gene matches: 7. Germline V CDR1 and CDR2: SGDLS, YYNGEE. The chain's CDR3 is CASSVATWTGKETQYF. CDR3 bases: TGTGCCAGCAGCGTAGCTACATGGACAGGGAAAGAGACCCAGTACTTC.

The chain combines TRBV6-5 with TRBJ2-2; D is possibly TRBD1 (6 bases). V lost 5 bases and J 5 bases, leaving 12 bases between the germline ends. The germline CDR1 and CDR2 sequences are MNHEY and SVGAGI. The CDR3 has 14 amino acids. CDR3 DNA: TGTGCCAGCAGTCGACAGGATCGAACCGGGGAGCTGTTTTTT. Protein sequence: CASSRQDRTGELFF.

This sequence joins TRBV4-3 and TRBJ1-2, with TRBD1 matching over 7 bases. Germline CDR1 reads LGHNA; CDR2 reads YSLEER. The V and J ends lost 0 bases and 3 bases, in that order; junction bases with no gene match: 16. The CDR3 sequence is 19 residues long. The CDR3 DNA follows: TGCGCCAGCAGCCAAGATATCGCCGCAGGGGGGCGGGTAGACTATGGCTACACCTTC. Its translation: CASSQDIAAGGRVDYGYTF.

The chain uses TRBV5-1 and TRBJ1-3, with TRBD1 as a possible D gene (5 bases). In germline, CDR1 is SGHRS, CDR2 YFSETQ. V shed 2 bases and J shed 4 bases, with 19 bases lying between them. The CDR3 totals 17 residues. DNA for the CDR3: TGCGCCAGCAGCTTTAAGTATGCGGGGCCGGAAGGAAACACCATATATTTT. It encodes CASSFKYAGPEGNTIYF. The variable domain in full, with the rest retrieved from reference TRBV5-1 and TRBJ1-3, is KAGVTQTPRYLIKTRGQQVTLSCSPISGHRSVSWYQQTPGQGLQFLFEYFSETQRNKGNFPGRFSGRQFSNSRSEMNVSTLELGDSALYLCASSFKYAGPEGNTIYFGEGSWLTVV.